This is a list of T cell receptor beta chains from one sample in a study of T cell changes during pregnancy in multiple sclerosis. Clones were sequenced by immunoSEQ multiplex PCR, and TCRdb holds only the in-frame ones, with some missing. The sample contains some 95,000 clones, 85% to 95% of which appear only once. Sequenced here: peripheral blood, sampled in the first trimester of pregnancy. The receptor source for this set is a female donor with multiple sclerosis, enrolled in a pregnancy study. Both conserved end residues are part of each CDR3. The order of the fields is CDR3 protein, CDR3 DNA, J gene, D gene, V gene, clone size. D genes are given only for firm matches. A row's size may be missing; if present it is once, few, many or a size class.

cdr3_aa: CASQREALEQYF
cdr3_nt: TGTGCCAGCCAAAGGGAGGCTCTCGAGCAGTACTTC
j_call: TRBJ2-7
d_call: NA
v_call: TRBV2
clone_size: once

cdr3_aa: CASSPGQLSGANVLTF
cdr3_nt: TGTGCCAGCAGCCCGGGACAGCTCTCTGGGGCCAACGTCCTGACTTTC
j_call: TRBJ2-6
d_call: TRBD1
v_call: TRBV11-2
clone_size: NA

cdr3_aa: CANLRLSEQFF
cdr3_nt: TGTGCCAACCTTAGACTTTCTGAGCAGTTCTTC
j_call: TRBJ2-1
d_call: NA
v_call: TRBV2
clone_size: NA

cdr3_aa: CASSVGSSGSYEQYF
cdr3_nt: TGTGCCAGCAGCGTAGGCTCTAGCGGCTCCTACGAGCAGTACTTC
j_call: TRBJ2-7
d_call: TRBD2
v_call: TRBV9
clone_size: NA

cdr3_aa: CASSPLGGTQYF
cdr3_nt: TGTGCCAGCAGTCCCCTAGGGGGTACGCAGTATTTT
j_call: TRBJ2-3
d_call: NA
v_call: TRBV27
clone_size: NA

cdr3_aa: CASSSSTGAYF
cdr3_nt: TGTGCCAGTAGTTCGTCGACAGGGGCCTACTTC
j_call: TRBJ2-7
d_call: TRBD1
v_call: TRBV19
clone_size: NA

cdr3_aa: CASSEASWARAGANVLTF
cdr3_nt: TGTGCCAGCAGTGAAGCGTCTTGGGCGCGAGCCGGGGCCAACGTCCTGACTTTC
j_call: TRBJ2-6
d_call: NA
v_call: TRBV6-1
clone_size: NA

cdr3_aa: CASSYGGRGDTEAFF
cdr3_nt: TGTGCCAGCAGTTACGGGGGCCGGGGGGACACTGAAGCTTTCTTT
j_call: TRBJ1-1
d_call: NA
v_call: TRBV6-5
clone_size: NA

cdr3_aa: CASSAWTSGTDTQYF
cdr3_nt: TGTGCCAGCAGCGCCTGGACTAGCGGGACCGATACGCAGTATTTT
j_call: TRBJ2-3
d_call: TRBD2
v_call: TRBV9
clone_size: once

cdr3_aa: CASRSRQSNEQFF
cdr3_nt: TGTGCCAGCAGGAGTAGACAGTCCAATGAGCAGTTCTTC
j_call: TRBJ2-1
d_call: NA
v_call: TRBV2
clone_size: NA

cdr3_aa: CASGLGTSNEQFF
cdr3_nt: TGTGCTAGTGGTTTGGGGACTAGTAATGAGCAGTTCTTC
j_call: TRBJ2-1
d_call: TRBD2
v_call: TRBV12-5
clone_size: NA

cdr3_aa: CASSVSGDSNQPQHF
cdr3_nt: TGTGCCAGCAGTGTCTCAGGGGATAGCAATCAGCCCCAGCATTTT
j_call: TRBJ1-5
d_call: NA
v_call: TRBV6-4
clone_size: once

cdr3_aa: CASVDRDNTGELFF
cdr3_nt: TGTGCCAGTGTAGACAGGGATAACACCGGGGAGCTGTTTTTT
j_call: TRBJ2-2
d_call: TRBD1
v_call: TRBV19
clone_size: NA

cdr3_aa: CASSPRTGVDYEQYF
cdr3_nt: TGTGCCAGCAGTCCAAGGACAGGGGTGGACTACGAGCAGTACTTC
j_call: TRBJ2-7
d_call: TRBD1
v_call: TRBV27
clone_size: NA

cdr3_aa: CASRHLAGGSYEQYF
cdr3_nt: TGTGCCAGCAGACACCTAGCGGGAGGAAGCTACGAGCAGTACTTC
j_call: TRBJ2-7
d_call: TRBD2
v_call: TRBV6-1
clone_size: NA

cdr3_aa: CASSQQLLSGNTIYF
cdr3_nt: TGTGCCAGCAGTCAACAGCTGCTCTCTGGAAACACCATATATTTT
j_call: TRBJ1-3
d_call: NA
v_call: TRBV2
clone_size: NA

cdr3_aa: CASSLVGLAPETQYF
cdr3_nt: TGTGCCAGCAGCTTAGTAGGGCTAGCTCCCGAGACCCAGTACTTC
j_call: TRBJ2-5
d_call: NA
v_call: TRBV7-2
clone_size: NA

cdr3_aa: CASSQDASSSYEQYF
cdr3_nt: TGTGCCAGCAGCCAAGATGCTTCCAGTTCCTACGAGCAGTACTTC
j_call: TRBJ2-7
d_call: NA
v_call: TRBV4-2
clone_size: NA

cdr3_aa: CASSPDSRNTEAFF
cdr3_nt: TGCGCCAGCAGCCCGGACAGTCGGAACACTGAAGCTTTCTTT
j_call: TRBJ1-1
d_call: NA
v_call: TRBV4-1
clone_size: once

cdr3_aa: CASSAEAGTSYNEQFF
cdr3_nt: TGTGCCAGCAGCGCTGAGGCGGGGACCTCCTACAATGAGCAGTTCTTC
j_call: TRBJ2-1
d_call: NA
v_call: TRBV11-2
clone_size: NA

cdr3_aa: CASGTGAAKNIQYF
cdr3_nt: TGTGCCAGCGGGACAGGGGCGGCCAAAAACATTCAGTACTTC
j_call: TRBJ2-4
d_call: TRBD1
v_call: TRBV2
clone_size: NA

cdr3_aa: CASSEKDRQRTDTQYF
cdr3_nt: TGTGCCAGCAGTGAAAAAGACAGGCAACGCACAGATACGCAGTATTTT
j_call: TRBJ2-3
d_call: NA
v_call: TRBV6-1
clone_size: NA

cdr3_aa: CASSLGGNTEAFF
cdr3_nt: TGTGCCAGCAGCTTAGGAGGGAACACTGAAGCTTTCTTT
j_call: TRBJ1-1
d_call: NA
v_call: TRBV5-4
clone_size: NA

cdr3_aa: CASSPSRVRTDTQYF
cdr3_nt: TGTGCCAGCAGCCCCAGCAGGGTACGAACAGATACGCAGTATTTT
j_call: TRBJ2-3
d_call: NA
v_call: TRBV6-4
clone_size: NA

cdr3_aa: CASSDRVNTEAFF
cdr3_nt: TGTGCCAGCAGTGACAGGGTGAACACTGAAGCTTTCTTT
j_call: TRBJ1-1
d_call: NA
v_call: TRBV2
clone_size: once

cdr3_aa: CATQGASGKETQYF
cdr3_nt: TGTGCCACCCAGGGGGCTAGCGGGAAAGAGACCCAGTACTTC
j_call: TRBJ2-5
d_call: NA
v_call: TRBV10-3
clone_size: NA

cdr3_aa: CASSLPAPEGYGYTF
cdr3_nt: TGTGCCAGCAGCTTGCCAGCCCCCGAGGGCTATGGCTACACCTTC
j_call: TRBJ1-2
d_call: NA
v_call: TRBV5-4
clone_size: NA

cdr3_aa: CASSEELPGGGLFF
cdr3_nt: TGTGCCAGCAGCGAAGAGCTCCCAGGGGGAGGACTGTTTTTT
j_call: TRBJ1-4
d_call: TRBD1
v_call: TRBV25-1
clone_size: NA

cdr3_aa: CASSALPRNSGYNEQFF
cdr3_nt: TGTGCCAGCAGTGCACTACCCCGGAATAGCGGCTACAATGAGCAGTTCTTC
j_call: TRBJ2-1
d_call: NA
v_call: TRBV6-1
clone_size: NA

cdr3_aa: CACRLAGSYEQYF
cdr3_nt: TGTGCCTGCCGGCTAGCGGGATCATACGAGCAGTACTTC
j_call: TRBJ2-7
d_call: TRBD2
v_call: TRBV30
clone_size: NA

cdr3_aa: CASSLLPASGSRFF
cdr3_nt: TGTGCCAGCAGCTTACTCCCAGCTAGCGGGAGTCGATTCTTC
j_call: TRBJ2-1
d_call: TRBD2
v_call: TRBV11-2
clone_size: once

cdr3_aa: CASSYSGGGEQYF
cdr3_nt: TGTGCCAGCAGTTACTCAGGGGGCGGCGAGCAGTACTTC
j_call: TRBJ2-7
d_call: TRBD1
v_call: TRBV6-5
clone_size: once

cdr3_aa: CASSDRLAGQQFF
cdr3_nt: TGTGCCAGCAGTGACCGACTAGCGGGCCAGCAGTTCTTC
j_call: TRBJ2-1
d_call: TRBD2
v_call: TRBV6-4
clone_size: NA

cdr3_aa: CASSQETGGTNSPLHF
cdr3_nt: TGCGCCAGCAGCCAAGAGACAGGGGGGACTAATTCACCCCTCCACTTT
j_call: TRBJ1-6
d_call: TRBD1
v_call: TRBV4-3
clone_size: NA

cdr3_aa: CASSLADNEQFF
cdr3_nt: TGTGCCAGCAGCTTAGCCGACAATGAGCAGTTCTTC
j_call: TRBJ2-1
d_call: NA
v_call: TRBV5-4
clone_size: NA

cdr3_aa: CASSIEVLAKVTDTQYF
cdr3_nt: TGTGCCAGTAGTATAGAGGTACTAGCGAAAGTCACAGATACGCAGTATTTT
j_call: TRBJ2-3
d_call: TRBD2
v_call: TRBV19
clone_size: NA

cdr3_aa: CASSLLPSGSYEQYF
cdr3_nt: TGCGCCAGCAGCTTGCTACCTAGCGGGAGCTACGAGCAGTACTTC
j_call: TRBJ2-7
d_call: TRBD2
v_call: TRBV5-1
clone_size: NA

cdr3_aa: CASSLGGVSGGYTF
cdr3_nt: TGTGCCAGCAGTTTAGGGGGCGTGTCTGGCGGCTACACCTTC
j_call: TRBJ1-2
d_call: NA
v_call: TRBV28
clone_size: NA

cdr3_aa: CASTRTGVIDTQYF
cdr3_nt: TGTGCCAGCACAAGGACAGGGGTAATAGATACGCAGTATTTT
j_call: TRBJ2-3
d_call: TRBD1
v_call: TRBV6-1
clone_size: NA

cdr3_aa: CASTPGGGYQPQHF
cdr3_nt: TGTGCCAGCACCCCAGGGGGTGGGTATCAGCCCCAGCATTTT
j_call: TRBJ1-5
d_call: TRBD1
v_call: TRBV28
clone_size: NA

cdr3_aa: CASSLGRYEQYF
cdr3_nt: TGTGCCAGCAGTTTAGGTCGGTACGAGCAGTACTTC
j_call: TRBJ2-7
d_call: NA
v_call: TRBV28
clone_size: once

cdr3_aa: CAGQGADYGYTF
cdr3_nt: TGTGCCGGACAGGGGGCGGACTATGGCTACACCTTC
j_call: TRBJ1-2
d_call: TRBD1
v_call: TRBV7-9
clone_size: NA

cdr3_aa: CASSFGDPGYEQYF
cdr3_nt: TGTGCCAGCAGCTTTGGAGATCCCGGGTACGAGCAGTACTTC
j_call: TRBJ2-7
d_call: NA
v_call: TRBV7-8
clone_size: NA

cdr3_aa: CASSSGTGGYSNQPQHF
cdr3_nt: TGTGCCAGCAGTTCCGGGACAGGGGGATATAGCAATCAGCCCCAGCATTTT
j_call: TRBJ1-5
d_call: TRBD1
v_call: TRBV28
clone_size: NA

cdr3_aa: CASSLVGGRGYEQYF
cdr3_nt: TGTGCCAGCAGCTTAGTCGGCGGGAGGGGGTACGAGCAGTACTTC
j_call: TRBJ2-7
d_call: TRBD2
v_call: TRBV7-8
clone_size: NA

cdr3_aa: CASSTQGYETQYF
cdr3_nt: TGTGCCAGCAGTACACAGGGGTACGAGACCCAGTACTTC
j_call: TRBJ2-5
d_call: TRBD1
v_call: TRBV5-6
clone_size: NA

cdr3_aa: CAWKMTGTYEQYF
cdr3_nt: TGTGCCTGGAAGATGACAGGGACCTACGAGCAGTACTTC
j_call: TRBJ2-7
d_call: TRBD1
v_call: TRBV30
clone_size: NA

cdr3_aa: CSVQGAGDTQYF
cdr3_nt: TGCAGCGTCCAGGGGGCGGGGGATACGCAGTATTTT
j_call: TRBJ2-3
d_call: TRBD1
v_call: TRBV29-1
clone_size: few